This T cell receptor beta chain stems from a study of T cells in Graves' hyperthyroidism and ophthalmopathy. Background on the study: The initial diagnosis was the point when peripheral blood was collected, ahead of any treatment. Findings of the study overall: Blood shared most expanded thyroid clonotypes above 0.001.

Authors of the study amplified TCR beta CDR3 regions from RNA transcripts. First-round RT-PCR with HTBI primers amplified the TCR CDR3 region. TCRdb analysed the multiplex PCR reads with MiXCR anew, one entry per CDR3 protein. The data show 300,000 to 400,000 distinct CDR3 sequences, over 15% seen once. The V gene lost 3 bases and the J gene lost 6 bases, with 9 bases spanning the gap. In germline, CDR1 is SGHNT, CDR2 YENEEA. The length of the CDR3 is 12 residues. Note on this clonotype: Its antigen is not identified.

Sequencing used blood. The receptor was isolated from a woman aged 50 to 60 with Graves' hyperthyroidism. The chain carries TRBV11-3 and TRBJ2-7; D might be TRBD1 or TRBD2, each matching 5 bases. CDR3 residues: CASSFRGREQYF. In DNA, the CDR3 is TGTGCCAGCAGCTTCCGGGGCCGCGAGCAGTACTTC. The variable domain in full, completed from reference TRBV11-3 and TRBJ2-7, reads EAGVVQSPRYKIIEKKQPVAFWCNPISGHNTLYWYLQNLGQGPELLIRYENEEAVDDSQLPKDRFSAERLKGVDSTLKIQPAELGDSAVYLCASSFRGREQYFGPGTRLTVT.